This T cell receptor beta chain was captured in a study of blood T cell repertoires in COVID-19. CDR3 length equals 13 residues. Trimming removed 6 bases at V and 3 bases at J, with 8 bases between. Germline-derived CDR1 and CDR2 are MNHEY and SVGAGI. The age range of participants was about 18 to 89 years, with residence in about two dozen US areas. Cohort placement rested on clinical history that participants reported themselves. Sequenced by immunoSEQ multiplex PCR; TCRdb stores in-frame clones only, minus some. The sample holds roughly 380,000 clones, roughly 87% seen once. The sequence was collected from a woman aged 30 to 39 who had recovered from COVID-19. The rearrangement links TRBV6-5 to TRBJ1-4; TRBD1 might be the D (6 bases). Sequencing was done on a sample of PBMCs or T cells enriched from blood (not recorded which). This chain's CDR3 is CASRRTANEKLFF. Here the CDR3 DNA reads TGTGCCAGCAGAAGGACAGCTAATGAAAAACTGTTTTTT.